These 28 T cell receptor beta chains were all obtained from the same sample, sequenced in a study of blood T cells in healthy people across ages. The use of a sample-barcoded 5' primer and a J-beta primer mix characterized a second PCR of roughly 7 to 11 cycles. A single record per CDR3 protein comes from TCRdb applying MiXCR to the 5' RACE reads. The sample has about 290,000 distinct CDR3 sequences; 25% to 30% are singletons. Input material: blood. These receptors were collected from a woman between 70 and 85 years old in good health.

This clonotype was seen many times. J is TRBJ1-2 and V is TRBV7-9; possible D gene TRBD1, 5 bases. The V end lost 0 bases, the J end lost 2 bases, and 7 bases lay between the germline ends. This CDR3 is 14 amino acids long. In germline, CDR1 is SEHNR, CDR2 FQNEAQ (reference sequence). Here the CDR3 DNA reads TGTGCCAGCAGCTTAGCAGGGACCAACTATGGCTACACCTTC. It codes for CASSLAGTNYGYTF.

The V gene is TRBV20-1, the J gene TRBJ2-2, with D tentatively TRBD1 (6 bases). The CDR3 contains 15 residues. Looked up from germline, CDR1 is DFQATT and CDR2 is SNEGSKA (reference sequence). Trimming stripped 0 bases from V and 1 base from J, with 9 bases between. The CDR3 DNA sequence: TGCAGTGCTAGAGATGGACAGCTGAACACCGGGGAGCTGTTTTTT. Translated: CSARDGQLNTGELFF.

V gene TRBV20-1 combines with J gene TRBJ2-1; unclear D gene. The germline gives CDR1 DFQATT, CDR2 SNEGSKA (reference sequence). The CDR3 length is 15 residues. V gave up 4 bases and J gave up 0 bases, with 13 bases separating them. This CDR3 reads CSATSIGHSYNEQFF. CDR3 sequence (DNA): TGCAGTGCTACAAGTATAGGGCACTCCTACAATGAGCAGTTCTTC.

The J gene is TRBJ2-7, the V gene TRBV7-2, with D possibly being TRBD1 or TRBD2 (6 bases each). CDR1 is SGHTA and CDR2 is FQGNSA in the germline V gene. Trimming cost V 10 bases and J 0 bases, with 16 bases left between them. The CDR3 spans 14 residues. The CDR3 protein is CATARGQSSYEQYF. The CDR3 bases are TGTGCCACCGCCCGGGGGCAGTCCTCCTACGAGCAGTACTTC. Filled out from reference TRBV7-2 and TRBJ2-7, the complete variable domain reads GAGVSQSPSNKVTEKGKDVELRCDPISGHTALYWYRQSLGQGLEFLIYFQGNSAPDKSGLPSDRFSAERTGGSVSTLTIQRTQQEDSAVYLCATARGQSSYEQYFGPGTRLTVT.

Only a few counts were recorded for this clonotype. At one end the junction does not follow the germline gene, possibly because of a read error. This chain joins TRBV12-3 or TRBV12-4 and TRBJ2-6; the D gene is possibly TRBD1 (6 bases). CDR3 size: 15 residues. In DNA, the CDR3 is TGTGCCAGCAGCACCAGGGGCTCTGGGGCCAACGCCCTGACTTTC. Protein: CASSTRGSGANALTF.

Of note for this clonotype: At one of its ends the junction is not consistent with the germline gene, which may arise from a read error. This sequence joins TRBV9 and TRBJ1-1, with 11 bases identical to TRBD1. CDR3 size: 16 residues. Germline V gene lookup returns CDR1 SGDLS and CDR2 YYNGEE. The CDR3, as DNA: TGCGCCAGCAGCGTAGGACCCGGGACAGGGGGCACTGAAGCTTTCTTT. This codes for CASSVGPGTGGTEAFF.

This clonotype was found a few times. The chain has TRBV12-5 and TRBJ2-1, with D perhaps matching TRBD2 (5 bases). The CDR3 sequence is 14 residues long. CDR1 LGHNT and CDR2 FRNRAP come from the germline V gene. Trimming cost V 5 bases and J 5 bases, with 13 bases left between them. DNA for the CDR3: TGTGCTAGTGGTCGTCTCGAGGGAGACAATGAGCAGTTCTTC. Protein product: CASGRLEGDNEQFF.

This clonotype was detected a few times. The chain links TRBV7-2 to TRBJ2-5; TRBD1 matches 8 bases. The junction had 8 bases not matched to a gene; V was cut back by 5 bases and J by 9 bases. This CDR3 has 13 amino acids. CDR1 SGHTA and CDR2 FQGNSA come from the germline V gene. CDR3 sequence reads: CASSQSLQGAQYF. DNA of the CDR3: TGTGCCAGCAGCCAATCCCTACAGGGGGCCCAGTACTTC.

In this sample, this clonotype turned up a few times. The chain joins TRBV27 to TRBJ1-4; D is perhaps TRBD1 (5 bases). The CDR3 consists of 15 residues. V was trimmed by 0 bases and J by 4 bases, leaving 9 bases between them. Germline CDR1 reads MNHEY; CDR2 reads SMNVEV (reference sequence). The CDR3 sequence is CASSLSWGYNEKLFF. CDR3 DNA: TGTGCCAGCAGTTTATCTTGGGGGTATAATGAAAAACTGTTTTTT.

The table lists this clonotype with a few counts. The chain links TRBV5-1 to TRBJ2-5; TRBD2 matches at 9 bases. CDR1 and CDR2 (germline): SGHRS, YFSETQ. This CDR3 region has 15 residues. Germline trimming cut 3 bases from V and 5 bases from J; bases unmatched to any gene: 8. CDR3 nucleotide sequence: TGCGCCAGCAGCTCCTACTTAGCGGGAGCGGAGACCCAGTACTTC. It yields the protein CASSSYLAGAETQYF.

The chain links TRBV7-9 to TRBJ1-4; D not certain. V lost 5 bases and J lost 0, with 7 bases in between. CDR3 length: 14 residues. CDR1 and CDR2 (germline): SEHNR, FQNEAQ (reference sequence). CDR3 in DNA: TGTGCCAGCAGCATCGGGGCAACTAATGAAAAACTGTTTTTT. It is translated as CASSIGATNEKLFF.

This clonotype was detected only a few times. The rearrangement links TRBV20-1 to TRBJ1-5; 10 nucleotides match TRBD1. Germline CDR1 is DFQATT and CDR2 is SNEGSKA (reference sequence). The CDR3 runs 13 residues. The trim removed 6 bases at V and 5 bases at J, leaving 4 bases unmatched. This CDR3 is CSAGQGGYQPQHF. The CDR3 DNA sequence: TGCAGTGCAGGACAGGGGGGTTATCAGCCCCAGCATTTT.

Only a few counts were recorded for this clonotype. The chain joins TRBV27 to TRBJ1-6; D is unclear. Trimming took 3 bases from V and 8 from J, leaving 8 bases between them. The CDR3 length is 13 residues. The V gene's germline CDR1 is MNHEY and CDR2 SMNVEV (reference sequence). The CDR3 DNA reads TGTGCCAGCAGTTTGAATGGGTATTCACCCCTCCACTTT. Translated: CASSLNGYSPLHF.

This clonotype came up a few times. The rearrangement links TRBV12-3 or TRBV12-4 to TRBJ2-2; D not certain. This CDR3 region has 12 residues. V was shortened by 6 bases and J by 2 bases, with 4 bases between the two germline ends. The CDR3 bases are TGTGCCAGCAGGGTCAACACCGGGGAGCTGTTTTTT. It codes for CASRVNTGELFF.

This clonotype was counted between two and nine times. The chain employs TRBV28 and TRBJ2-7; 10 bases match TRBD2. In germline, CDR1 is MDHEN, CDR2 SYDVKM. The CDR3 loop spans 15 amino acids. The trim removed 2 bases at V and 0 bases at J, leaving 1 base unmatched. CDR3 residues: CASSLTSGVSYEQYF. The CDR3 nucleotides are TGTGCCAGCAGTTTAACTAGCGGGGTCTCCTACGAGCAGTACTTC.

This clonotype was observed a handful of times. V gene TRBV11-2 combines with J gene TRBJ2-1; the match to TRBD2 covers 10 bases. With V trimmed by 5 bases and J by 8 bases, 9 bases remained unmatched. The CDR3 totals 15 residues. CDR1 is SGHAT, CDR2 FQNNGV, per germline. Here the CDR3 DNA reads TGTGCCAGCAGCCCCAGGACTAGCGGTACGGATGAGCAGTTCTTC. It specifies CASSPRTSGTDEQFF.

This clonotype showed up just a few times. The V gene is TRBV29-1, the J gene TRBJ1-2; D call uncertain. CDR1 and CDR2 (germline): SQVTM, ANQGSEA. Deletions cut 7 bases from V and 4 bases from J, with 16 bases between. The CDR3 runs to 13 residues. The CDR3 DNA sequence: TGCAGCGCCGTCGGCCAGGCCCCCTATGGCTACACCTTC. Translation: CSAVGQAPYGYTF.

The V gene is TRBV12-3 or TRBV12-4, the J gene TRBJ2-7; D call uncertain. The tail of the sequence fits TRBJ2-4 better, so the J call may be wrong. The CDR3 runs to 13 residues. Written as DNA, the CDR3 is TGTGCCAGCAGTTTAAGTGGGATGCTCATTCAGTACTTC. Amino acid sequence: CASSLSGMLIQYF.

V is TRBV28 and J is TRBJ2-7, with unresolved D. V was cut by 6 bases and J by 4 bases, with 22 bases left in between. This CDR3 contains 16 residues. Germline V gives CDR1 MDHEN, CDR2 SYDVKM. CDR3 DNA sequence: TGTGCCAGCAGGTCCACAACCACGTCTCCCTTATACGAGCAGTACTTC. Translating gives CASRSTTTSPLYEQYF.

The chain couples TRBV28 to TRBJ2-7, with 10 nucleotides matching TRBD1. The germline V gene encodes CDR1 MDHEN and CDR2 SYDVKM. V shed 4 bases and J 6 bases; nucleotides not matched to a gene: 6. This CDR3 is 14 amino acids long. The CDR3 DNA is TGTGCCAGCAGTTCCGGGACAGGGGCTCGCGAGCAGTACTTC. It specifies CASSSGTGAREQYF.

The chain links TRBV5-1 to TRBJ2-5; no reliable D call. V was trimmed by 4 bases and J by 5 bases, leaving 15 bases between them. This CDR3 is 14 amino acids long. Germline assignment: CDR1 SGHRS and CDR2 YFSETQ. The CDR3 reads CASSQGPGEETQYF. The CDR3, as DNA: TGCGCCAGCAGCCAAGGGCCCGGAGAGGAGACCCAGTACTTC.

This clonotype has more than one count but fewer than ten. The V gene is TRBV5-1, the J gene TRBJ2-7; tentatively, D is TRBD1 (5 bases). V was cut by 0 bases and J by 3 bases, with 7 bases left in between. The germline CDR1 and CDR2 sequences are SGHRS and YFSETQ. The CDR3 extends over 13 amino acids. The CDR3 nucleotides are TGCGCCAGCAGCTTGGAGGGGTTCTACGAGCAGTACTTC. As protein: CASSLEGFYEQYF.

V and J are TRBV7-3 and TRBJ2-5, with 11 bases lining up with TRBD2. Germline V gene sequence: CDR1 SGHTA, CDR2 FQGTGA. V lost 4 bases, J lost 0 bases, and 1 base stayed unmatched. This CDR3 spans 15 amino acids. CDR3 sequence: CASSSSGRNQETQYF. CDR3 coding DNA: TGTGCCAGCAGCTCTAGCGGGAGGAACCAAGAGACCCAGTACTTC.

The count of this clonotype is one. This chain uses TRBV6-1 with TRBJ2-5; a weak D match, TRBD1 (6 bases). The DNA end lines up better with TRBJ2-7; the J call may be wrong. This CDR3 contains 14 residues. The germline V gene has CDR1 MNHNS and CDR2 SASEGT. The CDR3 DNA reads as TGTGCCAGCAGTGAAGTACAGGGTACGGCCGAGCAGTACTTC. Amino acid sequence: CASSEVQGTAEQYF.

The gene calls are TRBV6-5 and TRBJ2-7; either TRBD1 or TRBD2 may fit D (5 bases each). V gave up 6 bases and J gave up 7 bases, with 13 bases separating them. CDR3 length equals 12 residues. Germline values: CDR1 MNHEY, CDR2 SVGAGI. The CDR3 region has the DNA TGTGCCAGCAGCTGGGACCTTTCGGAGCAGTACTTC. This encodes CASSWDLSEQYF.

This clonotype has just a few counts. The CDR3 DNA is TGTGCCAGCAGCCGTGAGGCGTCCTCTGGAAACACCATATATTTT. This encodes CASSREASSGNTIYF. This rearrangement joins TRBV7-2 to TRBJ1-3, with no clear D. CDR1 and CDR2 from the germline V gene are SGHTA and FQGNSA. The CDR3 has 15 amino acids. V lost 5 bases and J lost 0, with 11 bases in between.

V and J are TRBV9 and TRBJ1-5, with 8 bases identical to TRBD1. This CDR3 is built from 14 residues. Germline-derived CDR1 and CDR2 are SGDLS and YYNGEE. J lost 4 bases, V lost 4 bases, and 4 bases had no gene match. CDR3 nucleotides: TGTGCCAGCAGCCAGGGACAGGTAAATCAGCCCCAGCATTTT. This encodes CASSQGQVNQPQHF.

This chain uses TRBV20-1 with TRBJ2-7; D gene uncertain. Between the trimmed V and J ends, which lost 3 bases and 6 bases, there was a span of 15 bases. This CDR3 comprises 13 residues. Per the germline V gene, CDR1 is DFQATT and CDR2 is SNEGSKA (reference sequence). The CDR3: CSASGTTRSEQYF. The CDR3 nucleotides read TGCAGTGCTAGTGGCACAACCCGATCCGAGCAGTACTTC.